The rows below give T cell receptor beta chains drawn from one sample of a study of blood T cell repertoires in COVID-19. TCRdb's table, derived via immunoSEQ multiplex PCR, lists solely in-frame clones and lacks some. This sample has 300,000 to 350,000 clones, with roughly 88% found just once. The sample taken for sequencing was peripheral blood. These receptors originate from a woman aged 25 to 45 with COVID-19, enrolled during active disease. The conserved cysteine and the conserved F or W are not part of the CDR3 here.

v_gene	j_gene	CDR3aa
TRBV6-5	TRBJ2-3	ASGGTDTQY
TRBV7-3	TRBJ2-2	ASSLNRGSGGELF
TRBV7-2	TRBJ2-7	ASSLGTGTTGQQY
TRBV28	TRBJ1-5	ASTLEASQPQH
TRBV27	TRBJ1-2	ASKGGQSYGYT
TRBV7-2	TRBJ2-7	ASSLTPYEQY
TRBV20-1	TRBJ1-2	SASRPSRYGYT
TRBV19	TRBJ1-1	ASRQGGTNTEAF
TRBV2	TRBJ1-2	ASAGRVSYGYT
TRBV5-8	TRBJ1-1	ASSMPLSVRGVNTEAF
TRBV27	TRBJ1-2	ASSSRQGIHYGYT
TRBV5-6	TRBJ2-7	ASSFGTGDYEQY
TRBV19	TRBJ1-2	ASSILTGVNYGYT
TRBV4-1	TRBJ1-1	ASSHGQGSVTEAF
TRBV6-5	TRBJ2-5	ASSYYPGKGGETQY
TRBV7-2	TRBJ1-4	ASRITGTNEKLF
TRBV5-4	TRBJ2-5	ASSSRAAPETQY
TRBV29-1	TRBJ2-5	SVRTDRGSTQY
TRBV18	TRBJ2-3	ASSSSAADRTDTQY
TRBV5-8	TRBJ1-2	ASSLQRDYGYT
TRBV7-2	TRBJ1-1	AVSPGDTEAF
TRBV5-4	TRBJ2-1	ASSLEAGEQF